This T cell receptor (beta chain) was captured in a study of blood T cells in healthy people across ages. Study context: Capturing about one barcoded beta molecule per two T cells was achieved by template switching.

Overall study findings and caveats: A strong correlation was found between TCR beta diversity and the percentage of naive T cells. Those diversity estimates obtained from one million T cells were thought to be underestimates.

The V end was cut by 8 bases, the J end by 6 bases, with 17 bases between. The length of the CDR3 is 14 residues. Primers used in a second PCR of about 6 to 12 cycles were a sample-barcoded 5' primer and a J-beta primer mix. MiXCR was run by TCRdb on the 5' RACE reads, yielding one entry per CDR3 protein. This sample yields some 1.1 million distinct CDR3 sequences, of which around two fifths are seen a single time; over 10% belongs to the top ten. This clonotype has just a few counts. The antigen is undetermined. The donors, healthy Caucasians from Russia, were aged about 6 to 100. The source material was blood. V gene TRBV12-3 or TRBV12-4 combines with J gene TRBJ1-5, with D possibly matching TRBD1 (6 bases). The TCR was taken from a man aged 18 to 29 in good health. The CDR3 DNA is TGTGCCAGCGGCCCAAAGGGGGGCGGTCAGCCCCAGCATTTT. Residues: CASGPKGGGQPQHF.